The 5 T cell receptor beta chains presented below share a single source sample, sequenced in a study of blood T cell repertoires in COVID-19. The protocol was immunoSEQ multiplex PCR, while the TCRdb copy is restricted to in-frame clones and leaves out a portion. The data show 57,000 or so clones, around 86% seen once. The sequenced material came from peripheral blood. These receptors came from a human donor in a cohort sampled during active COVID-19.

Comments on this clone: Other DNA variants within this sample encode the same CDR3. The rearrangement joins TRBV18 to TRBJ1-1; D not certain. Germline loops: CDR1 KGHSH, CDR2 LQKENI. The CDR3 loop spans 14 amino acids. V lost 2 bases, J lost 1 base, and 8 bases lay in between. CDR3 amino acids: CASSPSRQNTEAFF. CDR3 nucleotide sequence: TGTGCCAGCTCACCATCCAGACAGAACACTGAAGCTTTCTTT.

As for this clone: Other nucleotide sequences in the sample specify the same CDR3. The rearrangement links TRBV5-1 to TRBJ2-1, with D uncertain. The V end was cut by 0 bases, the J end by 0 bases, with 4 bases between. Germline loops: CDR1 SGHRS, CDR2 YFSETQ. The CDR3 extends over 14 amino acids. Here the CDR3 DNA reads TGCGCCAGCAGCTTGGATAGCTCCTACAATGAGCAGTTCTTC. It codes for CASSLDSSYNEQFF.

The chain links TRBV28 to TRBJ1-2; 12 nucleotides match TRBD1. The CDR3 sequence is 17 residues long. CDR1 is MDHEN, CDR2 SYDVKM, per germline. The V segment lost 4 bases and the J segment 12 bases; nucleotides outside the gene matches: 18. The CDR3 DNA reads as TGTGCCAGCAGTTCCCGGGACAGGGGGCTTCTACTTCCACGGCACACCTTC. Amino acid sequence: CASSSRDRGLLLPRHTF.

V and J are TRBV9 and TRBJ2-7, with 7 bases lining up with TRBD1. The CDR3 covers 14 residues. Looked up from germline, CDR1 is SGDLS and CDR2 is YYNGEE. The V and J ends lost 7 bases and 1 base, in that order; junction bases with no gene match: 8. CDR3 in DNA: TGTGCCAGCTCCCCACAGGGGAATTCCTACGAGCAGTACTTC. This sequence encodes CASSPQGNSYEQYF. Drawing the rest from reference TRBV9 and TRBJ2-7, the complete variable domain is DSGVTQTPKHLITATGQRVTLRCSPRSGDLSVYWYQQSLDQGLQFLIQYYNGEERAKGNILERFSAQQFPDLHSELNLSSLELGDSALYFCASSPQGNSYEQYFGPGTRLTVT.

This rearrangement joins TRBV11-3 to TRBJ2-2, with a weak D call TRBD2 (6 bases). Germline CDR1 is SGHNT and CDR2 is YENEEA. There are 18 residues in the CDR3. V was shortened by 0 bases and J by 6 bases, with 20 bases between the two germline ends. The CDR3 here is CASSLDSWHLAGSGELFF. The CDR3 nucleotides are TGTGCCAGCAGCTTAGATTCTTGGCATCTGGCGGGGTCCGGGGAGCTGTTTTTT.